The clone carrying this TCR beta chain was counted ten times or more. The data were taken from a study of read filtering for tumor transcriptome and immune sequencing. This library used 300 to 450 ng RNA and molecular barcoded adaptors spanning alpha/delta and beta/gamma chains. TCRdb used MiXCR to reprocess the reads, holding one entry per CDR3 protein. This table has about 46,000 distinct CDR3 sequences, 15% to 20% appearing once. The source is a donor at least 40 years old with multiple myeloma. Specimen: a population of CD138-negative cells sorted from bone marrow.

CDR3 protein: CASSQSGTGAGNQPQHF. The CDR3 region has the DNA TGCGCCAGCAGCCAGAGTGGGACAGGGGCTGGCAATCAGCCCCAGCATTTT. The chain is built from TRBV4-1 and TRBJ1-5; TRBD1 matches 10 bases. This CDR3 spans 17 amino acids. The V gene end was trimmed by 3 bases and the J gene end by 2 bases; junction bases not matched to a gene: 7. Germline V gene sequence: CDR1 MGHRA, CDR2 YSYEKL.